This T cell receptor beta chain was identified in a study of blood T cell repertoires in COVID-19. Study overall: Whether acute or convalescent, the COVID-19 samples came from the United States, Italy and Spain.

Original processing methods: How many nucleated cells were present was estimated from reference gene primer amplification. The table came from immunoSEQ multiplex PCR; TCRdb's copy has only in-frame clones and leaves some out. V, J and clone size derive from that table, while D and trimming were established from the DNA sequence. The sample lists around 170,000 clones, around three quarters occurring once. The V end was cut by 0 bases, the J end by 4 bases, with 5 bases between. The CDR3 has 13 amino acids. Per the germline V gene, CDR1 is MNHEY and CDR2 is SVGAGI. This clonotype was obtained from a man between 70 and 80 years old with active or convalescent COVID-19. The sequenced sample was peripheral blood. V and J are TRBV6-5 and TRBJ2-3, with D hard to call. CDR3 DNA: TGTGCCAGCAGTTACTCTTTCGCAGATACGCAGTATTTT. Its protein product is CASSYSFADTQYF.